Below, 31 T cell receptor beta chains from the same sample are listed, as sequenced in a study of PD-L1 blockade in urothelial cancer. Time point: peripheral blood 6 weeks after treatment start. Here immunoSEQ multiplex PCR was the method, and the copy in TCRdb shows in-frame clones only, minus some. The sample includes under 150,000 clones, about 89% of them seen just once. Source: PBMCs, taken around atezolizumab (anti-PD-L1) treatment. These TCRs come from a man aged 55-75 years with urothelial cancer.

This sequence joins TRBV5-1 and TRBJ1-2; D gene ambiguous. This CDR3 comprises 14 residues. V was trimmed by 0 bases and J by 10 bases, leaving 16 bases between them. Per the germline V gene, CDR1 is SGHRS and CDR2 is YFSETQ. This CDR3 reads CASSLDGASLVYTF. CDR3 in DNA: TGCGCCAGCAGCTTGGACGGAGCTAGTTTAGTCTACACCTTC.

The chain links TRBV7-2 to TRBJ2-2, with 8 bases identical to TRBD2. CDR1 and CDR2 (germline): SGHTA, FQGNSA. The CDR3 is 14 amino acids. V trimming: 4 bases; J trimming: 6 bases; junction bases outside the gene matches: 4. CDR3 sequence reads: CASSSRGGSGELFF. In DNA form, the CDR3 reads TGTGCCAGCAGCTCTCGGGGGGGGTCCGGGGAGCTGTTTTTT.

The V call is TRBV5-1, the J call TRBJ2-3, with D possibly being TRBD2 (6 bases). The CDR3 covers 14 residues. V was pared by 5 bases and J by 4 bases, with 14 bases between. Germline lookup yields CDR1 SGHRS and CDR2 YFSETQ. The CDR3 here is CASRPTRSSDTQYF. In nucleotides, the CDR3 is TGCGCCAGCAGGCCGACTAGAAGTTCAGATACGCAGTATTTT. Based on the CDR3 plus reference TRBV5-1 and TRBJ2-3, the full variable domain is KAGVTQTPRYLIKTRGQQVTLSCSPISGHRSVSWYQQTPGQGLQFLFEYFSETQRNKGNFPGRFSGRQFSNSRSEMNVSTLELGDSALYLCASRPTRSSDTQYFGPGTRLTVL.

The V gene is TRBV2, the J gene TRBJ2-7; 9 bases are a match to TRBD1. The V gene's germline CDR1 is SNHLY and CDR2 FYNNEI. The CDR3 sequence is 14 residues long. The junction had 5 bases not matched to a gene; V was cut back by 7 bases and J by 1 base. The CDR3 protein is CASILTGGSYEQYF. For the CDR3, the DNA is TGTGCCAGCATTCTGACAGGGGGGTCCTACGAGCAGTACTTC.

This CDR3 is CASSPWTEITGELFF. In DNA, the CDR3 is TGCGCCAGCAGCCCATGGACAGAAATCACCGGGGAGCTGTTTTTT. The gene calls are TRBV5-1 and TRBJ2-2; perhaps TRBD1 as D (6 bases). V was clipped by 4 bases and J by 4 bases, with 14 bases between them. Germline V CDR1 and CDR2: SGHRS, YFSETQ. The CDR3 is 15 residues long. The complete variable domain, with remaining parts taken from reference TRBV5-1 and TRBJ2-2, reads KAGVTQTPRYLIKTRGQQVTLSCSPISGHRSVSWYQQTPGQGLQFLFEYFSETQRNKGNFPGRFSGRQFSNSRSEMNVSTLELGDSALYLCASSPWTEITGELFFGEGSRLTVL.

The chain has TRBV5-4 and TRBJ2-7; D perhaps matches TRBD1 (5 bases). V gave up 0 bases and J gave up 5 bases, with 12 bases separating them. Germline V gene lookup returns CDR1 SGHNT and CDR2 YYREEE (reference sequence). This CDR3 is 14 amino acids long. The CDR3 DNA follows: TGTGCCAGCAGCTTGGGTCAGGGAAGGAACGAGCAGTACTTC. Amino acids: CASSLGQGRNEQYF. The whole variable domain, filled in from reference TRBV5-4 and TRBJ2-7, reads ETGVTQSPTHLIKTRGQQVTLRCSSQSGHNTVSWYQQALGQGPQFIFQYYREEENGRGNFPPRFSGLQFPNYSSELNVNALELDDSALYLCASSLGQGRNEQYFGPGTRLTVT.

The chain links TRBV7-3 to TRBJ2-2, with TRBD1 as a possible D gene (6 bases). CDR3 length equals 15 residues. The V end lost 5 bases, the J end lost 3 bases, and 13 bases lay between the germline ends. The germline CDR1 and CDR2 sequences are SGHTA and FQGTGA. CDR3 residues: CASSLRGHDTGELFF. DNA for the CDR3: TGTGCCAGCAGCCTCAGGGGACACGACACCGGGGAGCTGTTTTTT.

This chain uses TRBV7-2 with TRBJ2-7; 7 nucleotides match TRBD1. V was clipped by 3 bases and J by 5 bases; unmatched bases: 7. The CDR3 contains 14 residues. Germline values: CDR1 SGHTA, CDR2 FQGNSA. The DNA of the CDR3 is TGTGCCAGCAGCTTCCAGACAGGGCTCCACGAGCAGTACTTC. Protein product: CASSFQTGLHEQYF.

V is TRBV28 and J is TRBJ2-7; 10 nucleotides line up with TRBD2. Trimming at V came to 2 bases and at J to 5 bases, leaving 6 bases not matched to a gene. Germline CDR1 is MDHEN and CDR2 is SYDVKM. The CDR3 is 15 amino acids. The CDR3: CASSLPLAGVHEQYF. The CDR3 nucleotides read TGTGCCAGCAGTTTACCCCTAGCGGGAGTCCACGAGCAGTACTTC.

This clone was detected once. For the CDR3, the DNA is TGCGCCAGCCAGACAGGGCAGTTCACAGATACGCAGTATTTT. Its translation is CASQTGQFTDTQYF. V usage is TRBV5-1 and J usage is TRBJ2-3, with 7 bases aligning to TRBD1. The J segment lost 2 bases and the V segment lost 7 bases, leaving 7 bases of the junction unmatched. The CDR3 contains 14 residues. The V gene's germline CDR1 is SGHRS and CDR2 YFSETQ.

This chain links TRBV15 with TRBJ1-4, with TRBD1 matching over 7 bases. The junction had 6 bases not matched to a gene; V was cut back by 1 base and J by 4 bases. The length of the CDR3 is 16 residues. CDR1 and CDR2 from the germline V gene are LNHNV and YYDKDF (reference sequence). CDR3 residues: CATSRVRGPFNEKLFF. The DNA for the CDR3 is TGTGCCACCAGCAGAGTTAGGGGGCCCTTTAATGAAAAACTGTTTTTT.

This CDR3 is CASSFPGGGGGPDTQYF. The DNA of the CDR3 is TGTGCCAGCAGCTTCCCAGGAGGCGGGGGGGGCCCAGATACGCAGTATTTT. V is TRBV11-2 and J is TRBJ2-3; TRBD2 aligns across 9 bases. The germline V gene encodes CDR1 SGHAT and CDR2 FQNNGV. With V trimmed by 3 bases and J by 4 bases, 11 bases remained unmatched. The CDR3 is 17 amino acids.

The rearrangement links TRBV28 to TRBJ2-5; TRBD1 agrees at 11 bases. CDR3 length: 14 amino acids. Germline CDR1 is MDHEN and CDR2 is SYDVKM. Losses at the gene ends were 5 bases for V and 4 bases for J; bases not matched to a gene: 3. The CDR3 nucleotides read TGTGCCAGCAGTCGGACAGGGGGCACAGAGACCCAGTACTTC. Translated: CASSRTGGTETQYF. Combining the CDR3 with reference TRBV28 and TRBJ2-5 gives the whole variable domain DVKVTQSSRYLVKRTGEKVFLECVQDMDHENMFWYRQDPGLGLRLIYFSYDVKMKEKGDIPEGYSVSREKKERFSLILESASTNQTSMYLCASSRTGGTETQYFGPGTRLLVL.

The chain recombines TRBV6-1 with TRBJ2-4; tentative D call: TRBD2 (7 bases). With 0 bases removed from V and 8 bases from J, the gap between germline ends came to 17 bases. Germline-derived CDR1 and CDR2 are MNHNS and SASEGT. This CDR3 is 16 amino acids long. CDR3 bases: TGTGCCAGCAGTGAAGCGGGGGGGCTGCGTTGGGACATTCAGTACTTC. As protein: CASSEAGGLRWDIQYF.

J is TRBJ1-2 and V is TRBV9; tentatively, D is TRBD1 (5 bases). CDR3 size: 13 residues. CDR1 is SGDLS and CDR2 is YYNGEE in the germline V gene. Trimming cost V 5 bases and J 4 bases, with 12 bases left between them. The CDR3 region is CASRGRGSYGYTF. DNA of the CDR3: TGTGCCAGCAGAGGTAGGGGCAGCTATGGCTACACCTTC.

V is TRBV5-5 and J is TRBJ1-1; D remains ambiguous. The germline V gene has CDR1 SGHKS and CDR2 YYEKEE (reference sequence). This CDR3 has 14 residues. The V and J ends lost 0 bases and 4 bases respectively, with 10 bases between them. Here the CDR3 reads CASSLEGGSTEAFF. The DNA for the CDR3 is TGTGCCAGCAGCTTGGAGGGAGGGAGCACTGAAGCTTTCTTT.

This chain links TRBV5-1 with TRBJ2-7; 8 bases line up with TRBD1. The V gene's germline CDR1 is SGHRS and CDR2 YFSETQ. J was trimmed by 5 bases and V by 4 bases; bases with no gene match: 11. The CDR3 is 15 amino acids. CDR3 nucleotide sequence: TGCGCCAGCAGCGCGGGTCAGGGGGCGAGCAACGAGCAGTACTTC. Its protein product is CASSAGQGASNEQYF. The full variable domain, with the rest looked up from reference TRBV5-1 and TRBJ2-7, is KAGVTQTPRYLIKTRGQQVTLSCSPISGHRSVSWYQQTPGQGLQFLFEYFSETQRNKGNFPGRFSGRQFSNSRSEMNVSTLELGDSALYLCASSAGQGASNEQYFGPGTRLTVT.

This chain links TRBV9 with TRBJ2-7, with 11 bases identical to TRBD2. This CDR3 contains 14 residues. V trimming: 3 bases; J trimming: 7 bases; junction bases outside the gene matches: 6. Germline lookup yields CDR1 SGDLS and CDR2 YYNGEE. The CDR3 DNA reads as TGTGCCAGCAGCGCACTAGCGGGAGTGGGAGAGCAGTACTTC. Amino acid sequence: CASSALAGVGEQYF.

The chain links TRBV30 to TRBJ1-2, with D maybe TRBD1 (6 bases). CDR1 is GTSNPN, CDR2 SVGIG, per germline (reference sequence). V was cut by 2 bases and J by 7 bases, with 20 bases left in between. The CDR3 totals 15 residues. The DNA of the CDR3 is TGTGCCTGGAGTCGATCGAGGGTGGGGGCTGGTGGCTACACCTTC. Its protein is CAWSRSRVGAGGYTF.

The V and J genes are TRBV11-2 and TRBJ2-1; TRBD2 is a possible D gene (6 bases). CDR3 length equals 16 residues. V lost 0 bases, J lost 9 bases, and 18 bases lay in between. CDR1 and CDR2 from the germline V gene are SGHAT and FQNNGV. The DNA of the CDR3 is TGTGCCAGCAGCTTAGAGTTTGGACCAGTGGGGGGTGAGCAGTTCTTC. This encodes CASSLEFGPVGGEQFF. The full variable domain, its missing parts supplied by reference TRBV11-2 and TRBJ2-1, is EAGVAQSPRYKIIEKRQSVAFWCNPISGHATLYWYQQILGQGPKLLIQFQNNGVVDDSQLPKDRFSAERLKGVDSTLKIQPAKLEDSAVYLCASSLEFGPVGGEQFFGPGTRLTVL.

V is TRBV18 and J is TRBJ2-7, with TRBD1 matching over 7 bases. Trimming cost V 3 bases and J 4 bases; bases outside gene matches: 3. From germline, CDR1 is KGHSH and CDR2 LQKENI. The CDR3 runs 13 residues. CDR3 loop: CASSPGTEYEQYF. The CDR3 nucleotides read TGTGCCAGCTCACCGGGGACAGAGTACGAGCAGTACTTC. Filled out from reference TRBV18 and TRBJ2-7, the complete variable domain reads NAGVMQNPRHLVRRRGQEARLRCSPMKGHSHVYWYRQLPEEGLKFMVYLQKENIIDESGMPKERFSAEFPKEGPSILRIQQVVRGDSAAYFCASSPGTEYEQYFGPGTRLTVT.

This clone has a handful of counts. The chain links TRBV9 to TRBJ2-7, with TRBD1 matching over 7 bases. CDR1 SGDLS and CDR2 YYNGEE come from the germline V gene. This CDR3 is built from 12 residues. The junction had 3 bases not matched to a gene; V was cut back by 5 bases and J by 4 bases. The chain's CDR3 is CASSGTEYEQYF. The DNA of the CDR3 is TGTGCCAGCAGTGGGACAGAGTACGAGCAGTACTTC.

V and J are TRBV6-6 and TRBJ2-2, with a weak D call TRBD1 (5 bases). V lost 7 bases and J 0 bases, leaving 12 bases between the germline ends. Germline CDR1 and CDR2: MNHNY and SVGAGI (reference sequence). The CDR3 sequence is 15 residues long. The CDR3 loop reads CASTPQGANTGELFF. The DNA for the CDR3 is TGTGCCAGCACTCCGCAAGGGGCGAACACCGGGGAGCTGTTTTTT.

This clone occurred a few times. This chain joins TRBV18 and TRBJ1-2; D perhaps matches TRBD1 (5 bases). There are 13 residues in the CDR3. The ends were cut back, 4 bases at V and 6 bases at J, with 12 bases in the middle. Germline values: CDR1 KGHSH, CDR2 LQKENI. The CDR3: CASSRGQGNGYTF. The CDR3 DNA reads as TGTGCCAGCTCACGGGGCCAAGGGAATGGCTACACCTTC.

The CDR3, as DNA: TGCAGCGTTGAACGTGCAGGGGTGACCCAGTACTTC. Translating gives CSVERAGVTQYF. J is TRBJ2-5 and V is TRBV29-1; a possible D gene is TRBD1 (6 bases). CDR1 is SQVTM and CDR2 is ANQGSEA in the germline V gene. The ends were cut back, 2 bases at V and 7 bases at J, with 11 bases in the middle. The CDR3 loop spans 12 amino acids.

The V call is TRBV9, the J call TRBJ1-2, with D perhaps matching TRBD1 (5 bases). Germline CDR1 and CDR2: SGDLS and YYNGEE. The CDR3 spans 15 residues. Trimming took 0 bases from V and 2 from J, leaving 11 bases between them. CDR3 amino acids: CASSVGQGLNYGYTF. The DNA for the CDR3 is TGTGCCAGCAGCGTAGGGCAGGGACTGAACTATGGCTACACCTTC.

V usage is TRBV28 and J usage is TRBJ2-1; maybe TRBD2 (5 bases). Trimming removed 4 bases from V and 8 bases from J, with 9 bases in between. Germline-derived CDR1 and CDR2 are MDHEN and SYDVKM. This CDR3 region has 12 residues. This chain's CDR3 is CASSSSWYEQFF. CDR3 coding DNA: TGTGCCAGCAGTTCTAGCTGGTATGAGCAGTTCTTC.

The chain has TRBV6-5 and TRBJ1-5, with a tentative D call TRBD1 (5 bases). Germline V gene data show CDR1 as MNHEY and CDR2 as SVGAGI. The CDR3 is made up of 14 amino acids. V gave up 5 bases and J gave up 4 bases, with 12 bases separating them. The DNA for the CDR3 is TGTGCCAGCAGTCGGAGGGGCGGAAATCAGCCCCAGCATTTT. Its protein is CASSRRGGNQPQHF.

This sequence joins TRBV10-3 and TRBJ1-5; 11 bases match TRBD1. The length of the CDR3 is 17 residues. Germline values: CDR1 ENHRY, CDR2 SYGVKD. The trim removed 6 bases at V and 0 bases at J, leaving 7 bases unmatched. CDR3 DNA sequence: TGTGCCATCAGGCCGGGACAGGGGGAAACTAGCAATCAGCCCCAGCATTTT. It yields the protein CAIRPGQGETSNQPQHF.

J is TRBJ2-2 and V is TRBV28; 8 positions agree with TRBD2. The CDR3 has 17 amino acids. V lost 1 base to trimming and J lost 3 bases; unmatched junction nucleotides: 7. In germline, CDR1 is MDHEN, CDR2 SYDVKM. CDR3 nucleotides: TGTGCCAGCAGTTTATATGACGGGGGGGCCGACACCGGGGAGCTGTTTTTT. Its protein is CASSLYDGGADTGELFF.

This clone was picked up one time. The chain joins TRBV5-6 to TRBJ2-5, with 8 bases identical to TRBD1. Germline CDR1 and CDR2: SGHDT and YYEEEE. The CDR3 runs 14 residues. The V segment lost 3 bases and the J segment 4 bases; nucleotides outside the gene matches: 5. The CDR3, as DNA: TGTGCCAGCAGCTCGAGGACAGGGATAGAGACCCAGTACTTC. Translation gives CASSSRTGIETQYF.